This T cell receptor beta chain is from a study of T cell responses to AZD1222 COVID-19 vaccine (dated by TCRdb to about 2021). A note on the overall study: A total of about 240 trial participants underwent TCR sequencing, of whom nearly 210 received two doses of AZD1222 and about 25 received two doses of the MenACWY control vaccine. Enrollment into the trials was organized by age into subgroups of 18-55, 56-69 and 70-plus years, and those subgroups contained approximately 150, 30 and 60 TCR-sequenced participants, respectively.

What the study reported, not specific to this receptor: The 56-69-year group was small, and its depth increase did not reach significance, likely because of low power. The whole spike protein was spanned by vaccine-associated CD4 TCRs, and dominant responses were seen in regions 160-218 and 743-854. After two AZD1222 doses, both the breadth and the depth of spike-specific TCRs were significantly higher than at day 0 and than in MenACWY recipients. Reportedly, almost half of the unique spike-specific TCRs recognized epitopes lying outside the regions that are mutated in the B.1.351 and B.1.1.7 variants. No day 14 peak-response samples were available, so repertoires were characterized only after the peak T cell response. Conclusions about previously exposed vaccinees were limited because only 6 or 7 AZD1222 recipients were SARS-CoV-2 seropositive at baseline. Participants were mostly white British, with more females than males. The authors suggested clonal diversity may have been underestimated.

As to this clone: Its antigen target is currently unknown. No per-base quality is available; no much larger clone lies one base away.

The time point label here, explained by the study, means: about 28 days (+/-7) after the second vaccine dose. AZD1222 recipients with second doses at about 4 weeks or about 12 weeks were pooled, because spike-specific TCR depth and breadth did not differ between schedules. The vaccinee samples were drawn from two UK trials, COV001 and COV002, one of which was a single-blind randomized controlled phase 2/3 trial testing AZD1222 (ChAdOx1 nCoV-19) in healthy adults. For TCRbeta chain sequencing, PBMC samples were collected from trial participants at day 0 and at day 28 after the second dose. The CDR3 regions of human TCRbeta chains were subjected to immunosequencing. As for the original processing: TCRs in the repertoires were compared against a reference library of SARS-CoV-2-specific TCRs that had been generated with the MIRA antigen-specificity platform. Breadth meant the fraction of unique TCRs that were SARS-CoV-2-associated, whereas depth meant the fraction of total T cells that were SARS-CoV-2-associated. Using the MIRA data, each spike-specific TCR was mapped to the spike region that the TCR reacts to and placed in a CD4 or CD8 class. Log10-transformed breadth and depth values were compared by one-way ANOVA with Sidak's multiple comparisons tests. The immuneACCESS repertoire file appears here via TCRdb, limited to in-frame rearrangements. These files lack a portion of the clones; in checked studies, under half of the deficit traces to unresolved V genes, and the cause of the others is not known. V and J calls and clone size are given by that table; D and trimming were obtained from the DNA. The sample table records roughly 100,000 clones; 89% of these occur just once. About two fifths of the sample is in the top ten clones.

CDR1 is given as SGHAT and CDR2 as FQNNGV, both from the germline V gene. From cysteine to phenylalanine, the CDR3 is 13 amino acids long. Just the 39-base CDR3 DNA is kept, in frame starting at base 1. V and J lose 1 base and 4 bases, and a span of 8 bases separates them. The input for sequencing was peripheral blood, taken 28 days after the second AZD1222 dose. This TCR was sampled from an adult who received the AZD1222 COVID-19 vaccine. The chain is encoded by TRBV11-2 joined to TRBJ2-7, with no D gene named confidently. CDR3 region: CASSLAADYEQYF. The sequenced DNA: TGTGCCAGCAGCTTAGCGGCAGATTACGAGCAGTACTTC.